A selection of T cell receptor beta chains follows, all from one sample in a study of T-cell memory formation after mild COVID-19. TCRdb independently ran MiXCR on the 5' RACE reads; one entry per CDR3 protein. The sample contains fewer than 90,000 distinct CDR3 sequences, approximately 15% of which appear only once. The sequencing sample was made of PBMCs or a T cell subset sorted from them (not recorded which). These receptor sequences come from an adult woman who had mild COVID-19 (a few samples of this study predate the infection). Cell type and time point are not known. The CDR3 runs from the conserved cysteine through the conserved F or W. D genes are given only for firm matches. Clone size is stated in some rows and not others, as once, few, many or a class when expanded.

-,-,TRBV2,CASSGGQGTSTDTQYF
-,-,TRBV7-9,CASSPFPPGDQETQYF
TRBD2,-,TRBV10-3,CAISTSGVTNTGELFF
TRBD2,few,TRBV20-1,CSALGLAGGYNEQFF
-,-,TRBV19,CASSIDAQEETQYF
-,few,TRBV5-1,CASSPDLANYNEQFF
TRBD2,few,TRBV2,CASSEIGGGNTGELFF
-,-,TRBV6-6,CASSYSTLVRNEQFF
-,-,TRBV5-4,CASSSDGVNNEQFF
TRBD2,many,TRBV5-1,CASRRGLAEVRETQYF
TRBD1,-,TRBV7-9,CASSSTPGQGGGELFF
TRBD1,few,TRBV30,CAWSVEGAWGGYTF
-,many,TRBV6-2/TRBV6-3,CASSSQGTDTQYF
-,few,TRBV6-1,CASSPFTASYEQYF
-,-,TRBV4-1,CASSRGSRNEQFF
-,few,TRBV5-1,CASSSYGQGGNNEQFF
TRBD2,-,TRBV4-1,CASSQDGLAGSYNEQFF
TRBD1,few,TRBV27,CASKTDRGYNQPQHF
TRBD2,-,TRBV4-1,CASSQVGGQETQYF
TRBD2,-,TRBV11-1,CASSLASGGWTDTQYF
-,few,TRBV7-9,CASSYVGYGPNGTQYF
-,-,TRBV9,CASSEGGDTEAFF
-,-,TRBV30,CAVQVGSDEAFF
TRBD1,once,TRBV27,CASSFGQATGELFF
-,few,TRBV4-1,CASSQDSAVEQFF
TRBD1,-,TRBV19,CASSIALTGNSFSYEQYF
-,-,TRBV15,CATSSTGILNTEAFF
-,-,TRBV27,CASSLFADSYEQYF
TRBD1,-,TRBV2,CASTQGTGLRETQYF
-,few,TRBV4-1,CASSQVRSTGELFF
TRBD1,few,TRBV5-1,CASSFPQGQDYNEQFF
-,few,TRBV5-1,CASSLGPGTLPYEQYF
TRBD1,few,TRBV20-1,CSATVRDRVTYEQYF
TRBD2,-,TRBV7-9,CASSSRTTSMGRDTQYF
TRBD2,many,TRBV6-4,CASSDEAGGPSDTQYF
-,-,TRBV4-1,CASSQRVTYEQYF
-,few,TRBV4-3,CASSQSKRSNTEAFF
TRBD1,many,TRBV11-1,CASSPPGQLNTEAFF
-,-,TRBV7-2,CASSLVPSGEQFF
TRBD1,-,TRBV20-1,CSARPPGQGYNEQFF
TRBD2,-,TRBV2,CASSPSSGVTYEQYF
TRBD2,few,TRBV6-1,CASSEMVAGVRETQYF
TRBD1,few,TRBV29-1,CSVERQGDYEQYF